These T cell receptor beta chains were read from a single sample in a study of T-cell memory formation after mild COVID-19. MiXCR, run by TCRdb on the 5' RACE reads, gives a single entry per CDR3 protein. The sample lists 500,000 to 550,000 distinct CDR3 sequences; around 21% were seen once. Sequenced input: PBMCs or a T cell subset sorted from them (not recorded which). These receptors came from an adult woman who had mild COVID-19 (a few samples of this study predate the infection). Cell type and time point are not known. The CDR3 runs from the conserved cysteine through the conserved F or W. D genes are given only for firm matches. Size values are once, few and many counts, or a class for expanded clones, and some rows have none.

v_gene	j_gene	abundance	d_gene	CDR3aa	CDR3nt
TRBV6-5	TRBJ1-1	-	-	CASSPPGGKTEAFF	TGTGCCAGCAGCCCGCCTGGAGGGAAAACTGAAGCTTTCTTT
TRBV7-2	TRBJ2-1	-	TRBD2	CASSFGTLAGDGNEQFF	TGTGCCAGCAGCTTCGGCACTTTAGCGGGAGACGGCAATGAGCAGTTCTTC
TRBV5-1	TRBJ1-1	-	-	CASSLTNLNTEAFF	TGCGCCAGCAGCTTAACAAACCTGAACACTGAAGCTTTCTTT
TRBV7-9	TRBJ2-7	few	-	CASSRARARPRRNF	TGTGCCAGCAGCCGAGCTAGGGCCCGGCCCCGACGGAACTTC
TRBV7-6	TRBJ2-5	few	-	CASSSPGGLGQETQYF	TGTGCCAGCAGTTCTCCCGGGGGCCTCGGCCAAGAGACCCAGTACTTC
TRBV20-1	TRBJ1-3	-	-	CSARYGDGNTIYF	TGCAGTGCTAGATACGGAGATGGAAACACCATATATTTT
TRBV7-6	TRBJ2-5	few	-	CASSLNWGLETQYF	TGTGCCAGCAGCTTAAATTGGGGGTTGGAGACCCAGTACTTC
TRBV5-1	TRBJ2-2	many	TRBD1	CASSPRTGGKTGELFF	TGCGCCAGCAGCCCCAGGACAGGGGGAAAAACCGGGGAGCTGTTTTTT
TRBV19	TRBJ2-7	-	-	CASSIAQSSSYEQYF	TGTGCCAGTAGTATCGCTCAGTCCAGCTCCTACGAGCAGTACTTC
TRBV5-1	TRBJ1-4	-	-	CASSPGGTNEKLFF	TGCGCCAGCAGTCCGGGGGGCACTAATGAAAAACTGTTTTTT
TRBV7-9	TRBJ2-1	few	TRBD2	CASSLWGREGRYEQFF	TGTGCCAGCAGCTTGTGGGGTCGGGAGGGTCGGTATGAGCAGTTCTTC
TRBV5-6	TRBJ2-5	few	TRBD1	CASSLDRGLQTQYF	TGTGCCAGCAGCTTGGACAGGGGGTTACAGACCCAGTACTTC
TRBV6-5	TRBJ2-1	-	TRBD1	CASRSQGGSYNEQFF	TGTGCCAGCAGATCACAGGGGGGCTCCTACAATGAGCAGTTCTTC
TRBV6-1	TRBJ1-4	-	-	CASSKPDRWEKLFF	TGTGCCAGTTCCAAGCCGGACAGATGGGAAAAACTGTTTTTT
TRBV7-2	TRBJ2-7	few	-	CASSNHEQYF	TGTGCCAGCAGCAACCACGAGCAGTACTTC
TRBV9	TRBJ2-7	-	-	CASSVGPIYEQYF	TGTGCCAGCAGCGTAGGACCCATCTACGAGCAGTACTTC
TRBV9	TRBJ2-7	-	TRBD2	CASSVARLAGSHEQYF	TGTGCCAGCAGCGTAGCCCGACTAGCGGGGTCCCACGAGCAGTACTTC
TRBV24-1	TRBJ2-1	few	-	CATTGDYDEQFF	TGTGCCACCACCGGGGATTACGATGAGCAGTTCTTC
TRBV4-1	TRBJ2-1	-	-	CASSLIGGRLRGNEQFF	TGCGCCAGCAGCCTAATAGGAGGGCGGCTAAGGGGCAATGAGCAGTTCTTC
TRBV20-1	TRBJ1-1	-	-	CSAHRGPNTEAFF	TGCAGTGCCCACCGGGGGCCGAACACTGAAGCTTTCTTT
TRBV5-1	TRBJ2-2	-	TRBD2	CASSLSPSGGRNTGELFF	TGCGCCAGCAGCTTATCCCCCTCGGGAGGGAGGAACACCGGGGAGCTGTTTTTT
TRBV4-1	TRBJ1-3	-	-	CASSLDKGTGNTIYF	TGCGCCAGCAGCCTCGACAAGGGCACTGGAAACACCATATATTTT
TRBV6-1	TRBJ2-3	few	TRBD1	CASVRDRGPETQYF	TGTGCCAGCGTAAGGGACAGGGGCCCTGAGACGCAGTATTTT
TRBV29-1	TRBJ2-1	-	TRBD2	CSVELAGVIYNEQFF	TGCAGCGTTGAACTAGCGGGGGTTATTTACAATGAGCAGTTCTTC
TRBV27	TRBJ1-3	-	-	CASSLSGVSSGNTIYF	TGTGCCAGCAGTTTGAGCGGCGTAAGCTCTGGAAACACCATATATTTT
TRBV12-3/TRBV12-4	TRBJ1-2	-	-	CASILRGTNYGYTF	TGTGCCAGCATCCTGAGAGGGACTAACTATGGCTACACCTTC
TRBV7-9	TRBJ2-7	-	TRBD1	CASSSGLYKDRDRGMGSYEQYF	TGTGCCAGCAGCTCGGGGCTCTACAAAGACCGGGACAGGGGAATGGGCTCCTACGAGCAGTACTTC
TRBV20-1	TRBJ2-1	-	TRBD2	CSARVSGSSYNEQFF	TGCAGTGCTAGAGTCAGCGGGAGCTCCTACAATGAGCAGTTCTTC
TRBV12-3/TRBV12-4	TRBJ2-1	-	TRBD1	CASSPLDRVSYNEQFF	TGTGCCAGCAGCCCCCTAGACAGGGTATCCTACAATGAGCAGTTCTTC
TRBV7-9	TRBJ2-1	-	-	CASSFDGARKQFF	TGTGCCAGCAGCTTTGACGGGGCAAGGAAGCAGTTCTTC
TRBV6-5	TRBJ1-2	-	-	CASSYSPGRGYTF	TGTGCCAGCAGTTACTCTCCGGGGCGCGGCTACACCTTC
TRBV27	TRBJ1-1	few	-	CATRHLNTEAFF	TGTGCCACCAGACACCTGAACACTGAAGCTTTCTTT
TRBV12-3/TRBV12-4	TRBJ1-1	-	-	CASTVSVDTEAFF	TGTGCCAGCACCGTCTCAGTGGACACTGAAGCTTTCTTT
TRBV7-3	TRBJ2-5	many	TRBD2	CASSLPGSTSAETQYF	TGTGCCAGCAGCCTCCCCGGATCGACTAGCGCAGAGACCCAGTACTTC
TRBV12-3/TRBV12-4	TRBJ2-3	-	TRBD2	CASSPGLAGTSDTQYF	TGTGCCAGCAGTCCCGGGCTAGCGGGGACCTCAGATACGCAGTATTTT
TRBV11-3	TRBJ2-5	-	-	CASSRSGGETQYF	TGTGCCAGCAGCCGCTCCGGGGGAGAGACCCAGTACTTC
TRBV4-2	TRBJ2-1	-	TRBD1	CASSQDSGTGEFYNEQFF	TGTGCCAGCAGCCAAGACTCTGGGACAGGGGAGTTCTACAATGAGCAGTTCTTC
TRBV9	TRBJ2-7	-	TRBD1	CASSVGWDRGIYEQYF	TGTGCCAGCAGCGTAGGATGGGACAGGGGAATCTACGAGCAGTACTTC
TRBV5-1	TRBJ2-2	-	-	CASSAVPNTGELFF	TGCGCCAGCAGTGCGGTTCCTAACACCGGGGAGCTGTTTTTT
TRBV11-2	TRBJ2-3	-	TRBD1	CASSPEGGQITDTQYF	TGTGCCAGCAGCCCAGAAGGGGGACAGATCACAGATACGCAGTATTTT
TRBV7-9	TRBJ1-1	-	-	CASVRSQGVGEAFF	TGTGCCAGCGTTCGTAGCCAGGGAGTGGGTGAAGCTTTCTTT
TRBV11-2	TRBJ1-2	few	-	CASSLVHPGPGYGYTF	TGTGCCAGCAGCTTAGTTCACCCGGGACCAGGCTATGGCTACACCTTC
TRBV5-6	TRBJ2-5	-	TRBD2	CASSSSGTSGREQETQYF	TGTGCCAGCAGCTCCTCCGGGACTAGCGGGAGAGAGCAAGAGACCCAGTACTTC
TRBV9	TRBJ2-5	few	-	CASSVGNSQETQYF	TGTGCCAGCAGCGTAGGGAACAGCCAAGAGACCCAGTACTTC
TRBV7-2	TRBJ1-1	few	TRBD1	CASSYDRDAEAFF	TGTGCCAGCAGTTATGACAGGGACGCTGAAGCTTTCTTT
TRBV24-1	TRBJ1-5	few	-	CATSDLTAQHF	TGTGCCACCAGTGATCTTACAGCCCAGCATTTT
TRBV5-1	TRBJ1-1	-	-	CASSLPVGRSDTEAFF	TGCGCCAGCTCCCTCCCTGTGGGGAGGTCGGACACTGAAGCTTTCTTT
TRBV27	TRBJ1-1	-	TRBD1	CASSLILGQGTEAFF	TGTGCCAGCAGTTTAATACTGGGACAGGGTACTGAAGCTTTCTTT
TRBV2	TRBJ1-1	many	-	CASTGAENTEAFF	TGTGCCAGCACCGGGGCGGAGAACACTGAAGCTTTCTTT
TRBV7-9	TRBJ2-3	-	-	CASTLEGLNTQYF	TGTGCCAGCACCCTAGAGGGGCTGAATACGCAGTATTTT
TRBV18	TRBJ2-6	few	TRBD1	CASSPGTANQRANVLTF	TGTGCCAGCTCACCCGGGACAGCGAACCAGCGGGCCAACGTCCTGACTTTC
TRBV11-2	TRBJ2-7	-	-	CASSFSVEGYEQYF	TGTGCCAGCAGCTTTTCTGTGGAGGGCTACGAGCAGTACTTC
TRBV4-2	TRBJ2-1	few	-	CASSQDVRGGNEQFF	TGTGCCAGCAGCCAAGATGTGCGGGGTGGGAATGAGCAGTTCTTC
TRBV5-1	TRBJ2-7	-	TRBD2	CASSLIGGGAYEQYF	TGCGCCAGCAGCTTGATCGGGGGAGGGGCCTACGAGCAGTACTTC
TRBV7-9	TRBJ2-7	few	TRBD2	CASSPASGRAGEQYF	TGTGCCAGCAGCCCCGCTAGCGGGAGGGCGGGCGAGCAGTACTTC
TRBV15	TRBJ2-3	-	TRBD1	CATSRGFGTGRTDTQYF	TGTGCCACCAGCAGAGGCTTCGGGACAGGGCGCACAGATACGCAGTATTTT
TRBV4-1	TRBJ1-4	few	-	CASSQDPRVEKLFF	TGCGCCAGCAGCCAAGATCCGAGGGTTGAAAAACTGTTTTTT
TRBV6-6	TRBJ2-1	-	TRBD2	CASRSQSGSGTYNEQFF	TGTGCCAGCCGCTCCCAGTCGGGTAGCGGGACGTACAATGAGCAGTTCTTC
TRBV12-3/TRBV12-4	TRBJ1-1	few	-	CASSPRLTAEAFF	TGTGCCAGCAGTCCAAGGTTGACTGCTGAAGCTTTCTTT
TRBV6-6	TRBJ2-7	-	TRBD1	CASSFRTGFTYEQYF	TGTGCCAGCAGTTTTCGGACAGGGTTTACCTACGAGCAGTACTTC